Ten or more counts support the clone carrying this T cell receptor beta chain. Researchers amplified the TCR beta CDR3 regions from RNA transcripts. With the HTBI primer set, the TCR CDR3 went through a first round of RT-PCR. TCRdb fed the multiplex PCR reads into MiXCR, producing one record per CDR3 protein. The repertoire holds 500,000 or so distinct CDR3 sequences, with around 15% as singletons. This CDR3 is 14 amino acids long. The V end was cut by 5 bases, the J end by 5 bases, with 13 bases between. CDR1 and CDR2 from the germline V gene are MNHNS and SASEGT. The sample belongs to a study of T cells in Graves' hyperthyroidism and ophthalmopathy.

What was sequenced was blood. The chain is built from TRBV6-1 and TRBJ1-5; possibly TRBD1 for D (6 bases). The receptor was derived from a woman aged 30 to 39 with Graves' ophthalmopathy. DNA for the CDR3: TGTGCCAGCAGTCCCCGGACAGCTGATCAGCCCCAGCATTTT. Its protein product is CASSPRTADQPQHF.